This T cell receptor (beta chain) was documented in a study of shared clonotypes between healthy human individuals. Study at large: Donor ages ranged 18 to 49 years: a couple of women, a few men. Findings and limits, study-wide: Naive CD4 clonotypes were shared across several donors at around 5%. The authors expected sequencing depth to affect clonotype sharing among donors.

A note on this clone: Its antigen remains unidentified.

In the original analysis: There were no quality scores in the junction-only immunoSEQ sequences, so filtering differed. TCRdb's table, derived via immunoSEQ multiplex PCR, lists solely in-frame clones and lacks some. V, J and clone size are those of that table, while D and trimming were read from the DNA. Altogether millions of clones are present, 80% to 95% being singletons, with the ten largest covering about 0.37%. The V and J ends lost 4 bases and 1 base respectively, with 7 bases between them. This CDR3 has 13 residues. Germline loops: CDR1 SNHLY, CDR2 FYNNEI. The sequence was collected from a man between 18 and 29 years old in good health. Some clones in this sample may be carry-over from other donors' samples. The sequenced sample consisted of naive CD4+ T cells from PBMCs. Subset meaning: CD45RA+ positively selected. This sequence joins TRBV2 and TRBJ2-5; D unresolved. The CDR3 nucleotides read TGTGCCAGCAGTGGCAGGATCCAAGAGACCCAGTACTTC. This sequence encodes CASSGRIQETQYF.